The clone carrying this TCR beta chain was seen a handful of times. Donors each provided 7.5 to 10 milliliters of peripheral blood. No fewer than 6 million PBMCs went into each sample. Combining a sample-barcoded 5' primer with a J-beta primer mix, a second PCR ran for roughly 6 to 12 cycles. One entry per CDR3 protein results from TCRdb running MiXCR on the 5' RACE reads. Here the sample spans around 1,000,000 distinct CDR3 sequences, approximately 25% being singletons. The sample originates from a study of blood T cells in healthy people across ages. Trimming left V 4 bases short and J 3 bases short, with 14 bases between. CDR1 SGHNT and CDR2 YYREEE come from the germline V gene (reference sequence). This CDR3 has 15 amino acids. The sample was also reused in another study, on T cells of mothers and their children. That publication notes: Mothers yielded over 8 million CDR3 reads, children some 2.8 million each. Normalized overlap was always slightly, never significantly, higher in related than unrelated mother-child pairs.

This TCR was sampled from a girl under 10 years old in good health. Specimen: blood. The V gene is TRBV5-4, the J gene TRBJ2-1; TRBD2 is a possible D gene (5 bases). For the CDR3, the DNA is TGTGCCAGCAGCCCACCAAGAGGGCTCTACAATGAGCAGTTCTTC. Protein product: CASSPPRGLYNEQFF.